A single sample gave rise to the 3 T cell receptor beta chains below, sequenced in a study of OX40 agonist ivuxolimab in advanced cancers. TCRdb's table, derived via immunoSEQ multiplex PCR, lists solely in-frame clones and lacks some. The sample includes 60,000 to 80,000 clones, approximately 89% seen only once; the top ten take more than 9.5%. This specimen consisted of CD4+ or CD8+ T cells sorted from blood, obtained in a trial of the OX40 agonist ivuxolimab. The receptors here all came from an adult with an advanced solid tumor such as melanoma, head and neck, liver or kidney cancer.

The chain links TRBV19 to TRBJ2-1, with D possibly TRBD2 on 7 matching bases. The V gene's germline CDR1 is LNHDA and CDR2 SQIVND (reference sequence). CDR3 length equals 13 residues. The germline V and J ends were trimmed by 4 bases and 9 bases, with 13 bases remaining between them. CDR3 region: CASSTAGAFEQFF. The CDR3 DNA is TGTGCCAGTAGTACGGCGGGGGCCTTTGAGCAGTTCTTC.

The rearrangement joins TRBV6-4 to TRBJ1-1, with D possibly TRBD1 on 6 matching bases. The CDR3 contains 14 residues. Germline CDR1 and CDR2: MRHNA and SNTAGT. With 6 bases removed from V and 1 base from J, the gap between germline ends came to 12 bases. The CDR3 is CASRGTGPNTEAFF. The CDR3 DNA sequence: TGTGCCAGCAGGGGAACAGGGCCGAACACTGAAGCTTTCTTT.

The chain joins TRBV4-1 to TRBJ1-5; no firm D call. V lost 1 base and J lost 2, with 15 bases in between. Germline-derived CDR1 and CDR2 are MGHRA and YSYEKL. This CDR3 is 17 amino acids long. CDR3 nucleotide sequence: TGCGCCAGCAGCCAAGGTTTTGCGGTTGGTGGCAATCAGCCCCAGCATTTT. As protein: CASSQGFAVGGNQPQHF.